The clone carrying this T cell receptor beta chain was seen just once. The data derive from a study of blood T cell repertoires in COVID-19. Measured with immunoSEQ multiplex PCR; TCRdb has only the in-frame clones, and not every one. The sample shows about 200,000 clones, roughly 91% of them seen only once. The V end lost 6 bases, the J end lost 4 bases, and 15 bases lay between the germline ends. CDR3 size: 15 residues. Per germline, CDR1 LNHDA and CDR2 SQIVND (reference sequence). This TCR derives from a woman aged 25 to 45 with acute COVID-19. The sample was PBMCs or T cells enriched from blood (not recorded which). V and J are TRBV19 and TRBJ2-2; a weak D match, TRBD1 (6 bases). The CDR3 loop reads CASSRQAGVTGELFF. The CDR3 nucleotides read TGTGCCAGTAGCCGCCAGGCAGGGGTCACCGGGGAGCTGTTTTTT.